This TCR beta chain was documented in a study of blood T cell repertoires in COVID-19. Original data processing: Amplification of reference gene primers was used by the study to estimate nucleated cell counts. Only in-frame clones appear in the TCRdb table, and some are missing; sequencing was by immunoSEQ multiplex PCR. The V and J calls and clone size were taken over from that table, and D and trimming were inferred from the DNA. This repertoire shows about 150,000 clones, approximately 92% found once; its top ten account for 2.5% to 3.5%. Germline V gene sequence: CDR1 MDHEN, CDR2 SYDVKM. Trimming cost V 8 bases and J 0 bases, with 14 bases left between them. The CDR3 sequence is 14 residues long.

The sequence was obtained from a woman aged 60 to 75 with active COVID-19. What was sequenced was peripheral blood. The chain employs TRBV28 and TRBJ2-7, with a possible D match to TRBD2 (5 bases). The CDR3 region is CASYRGRDSYEQYF. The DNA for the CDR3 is TGTGCCAGCTATAGAGGACGGGACTCCTACGAGCAGTACTTC.